A single sample gave rise to the 21 T cell receptor beta chains below, sequenced in a study of T cell clonotyping in hematopoietic cell transplantation. The time point denotes: recipient sample about 28 days before transplant, after cytoreduction. Only in-frame clones appear in the TCRdb table, and some are missing; sequencing was by immunoSEQ multiplex PCR. This table has approximately 44,000 clones, 85% appearing once. The material was peripheral blood mononuclear cells, obtained before stem cell transplant. Source of these receptors: a man in his 60s with acute myeloid leukemia. Some clones in this sample may be carry-over from other donors' samples.

J is TRBJ1-4 and V is TRBV4-3; D is perhaps TRBD1 (6 bases). CDR3 length equals 14 residues. The V end was cut by 5 bases, the J end by 8 bases, with 15 bases between. Germline V gene sequence: CDR1 LGHNA, CDR2 YSLEER. CDR3 in DNA: TGCGCCAGCAGCTTCACAGGGTTAGGAGAAAAACTGTTTTTT. It is translated as CASSFTGLGEKLFF.

This chain joins TRBV11-2 and TRBJ2-1, with TRBD2 matching 12 bases. Germline V CDR1 and CDR2: SGHAT, FQNNGV. Unmatched junction bases numbered 6, after V lost 5 bases and J lost 4 bases. CDR3 length equals 16 residues. The CDR3 coding sequence is TGTGCCAGCAGCATGGGACTAGCGGGCTTGTACAATGAGCAGTTCTTC. It yields the protein CASSMGLAGLYNEQFF. The entire variable domain, with the rest obtained from reference TRBV11-2 and TRBJ2-1, is as follows: EAGVAQSPRYKIIEKRQSVAFWCNPISGHATLYWYQQILGQGPKLLIQFQNNGVVDDSQLPKDRFSAERLKGVDSTLKIQPAKLEDSAVYLCASSMGLAGLYNEQFFGPGTRLTVL.

The chain uses TRBV19 and TRBJ1-1; D uncertain. With 3 bases removed from V and 7 bases from J, the gap between germline ends came to 9 bases. The V gene's germline CDR1 is LNHDA and CDR2 SQIVND (reference sequence). The CDR3 has 12 residues. This chain's CDR3 is CASSIGGFEAFF. The DNA of the CDR3 is TGTGCCAGTAGTATTGGTGGGTTTGAAGCTTTCTTT.

V is TRBV28 and J is TRBJ1-5; weak D call: TRBD1 (6 bases). There are 18 residues in the CDR3. Trimming pared 5 bases from V and 1 base from J, leaving 21 bases between. Germline assignment: CDR1 MDHEN and CDR2 SYDVKM. The CDR3 DNA is TGTGCCAGCAGTCCCATCAGGCAGGGGACGGGGAGCAATCAGCCCCAGCATTTT. Translated, it gives CASSPIRQGTGSNQPQHF. Full variable domain (missing parts from reference TRBV28 and TRBJ1-5): DVKVTQSSRYLVKRTGEKVFLECVQDMDHENMFWYRQDPGLGLRLIYFSYDVKMKEKGDIPEGYSVSREKKERFSLILESASTNQTSMYLCASSPIRQGTGSNQPQHFGDGTRLSIL.

The V call is TRBV7-6, the J call TRBJ2-7; either TRBD1 or TRBD2 may supply D (5 bases each). Deletions cut 5 bases from V and 9 bases from J, with 20 bases between. CDR3 length: 14 amino acids. The germline V gene has CDR1 SGHVS and CDR2 FNYEAQ. CDR3 sequence (DNA): TGTGCCAGCAGCGCTACCGGGGCACTAAGGGTGCAGTACTTC. It is translated as CASSATGALRVQYF.

J is TRBJ2-7 and V is TRBV19; D gene ambiguous. Trimming pared 9 bases from V and 1 base from J, leaving 10 bases between. This CDR3 spans 12 amino acids. The germline V gene encodes CDR1 LNHDA and CDR2 SQIVND (reference sequence). The CDR3 loop is CASLGQSYEQYF. CDR3 in DNA: TGTGCCAGCCTAGGGCAGTCCTACGAGCAGTACTTC.

J is TRBJ1-1 and V is TRBV4-2; D gene ambiguous. The CDR3 has 13 residues. Trimming cost V 0 bases and J 8 bases, with 10 bases left between them. From germline, CDR1 is LGHNA and CDR2 YNFKEQ. CDR3 nucleotides: TGTGCCAGCAGCCAAGATGGCGGCAGAGAAGCTTTCTTT. This codes for CASSQDGGREAFF.

The chain couples TRBV7-9 to TRBJ1-6; D call uncertain. V shed 1 base and J shed 6 bases, with 10 bases lying between them. The CDR3 runs to 15 residues. The germline gives CDR1 SEHNR, CDR2 FQNEAQ (reference sequence). For the CDR3, the DNA is TGTGCCAGCAGCTTAGAGGGCAGCTTTAATTCACCCCTCCACTTT. Protein sequence: CASSLEGSFNSPLHF.

The chain joins TRBV7-2 to TRBJ1-2, with a tentative D call TRBD1 (6 bases). Germline V gene lookup returns CDR1 SGHTA and CDR2 FQGNSA. V shed 3 bases and J shed 6 bases, with 17 bases lying between them. The CDR3 loop spans 15 amino acids. The CDR3, as DNA: TGTGCCAGCAGCTTGGGGGGCGACACTCGCCATGGCTACACCTTC. As protein: CASSLGGDTRHGYTF.

This rearrangement joins TRBV7-8 to TRBJ2-1, with D perhaps assigned TRBD1 or TRBD2 (5 bases each). The germline gives CDR1 SGHVS, CDR2 FQNEAQ. Deletions cut 4 bases from V and 4 bases from J, with 17 bases between. This CDR3 has 16 amino acids. CDR3 loop: CASSSFQGVLYNEQFF. As DNA, the CDR3 is TGTGCCAGCAGCTCTTTCCAGGGAGTCTTGTACAATGAGCAGTTCTTC.

The rearrangement joins TRBV19 to TRBJ2-1; 15 bases align to TRBD2. V shed 5 bases, J shed 9 bases, and the junction held 2 bases outside the gene matches. The CDR3 spans 14 residues. Germline-derived CDR1 and CDR2 are LNHDA and SQIVND (reference sequence). CDR3 in amino acids: CASSSGLAGGEQFF. As DNA, the CDR3 is TGTGCCAGTAGTTCGGGACTAGCGGGGGGTGAGCAGTTCTTC.

The rearrangement uses TRBV5-6 and TRBJ2-5, with D uncertain. The CDR3 consists of 13 residues. Trimming removed 0 bases at V and 4 bases at J, with 7 bases between. Germline loops: CDR1 SGHDT, CDR2 YYEEEE. CDR3 nucleotides: TGTGCCAGCAGCTTGGGTCCAGGAGAGACCCAGTACTTC. Protein product: CASSLGPGETQYF.

The J gene is TRBJ1-1, the V gene TRBV7-3; maybe TRBD1 (6 bases). Deletions cut 1 base from V and 1 base from J, with 10 bases between. Germline CDR1 SGHTA, CDR2 FQGTGA. The CDR3 consists of 15 residues. Here the CDR3 reads CASSLNAGENTEAFF. As DNA, the CDR3 is TGTGCCAGCAGCTTAAACGCAGGGGAGAACACTGAAGCTTTCTTT.

The chain uses TRBV5-1 and TRBJ2-3; D is unclear. Germline V CDR1 and CDR2: SGHRS, YFSETQ. This CDR3 is 13 amino acids long. V was pared by 1 base and J by 3 bases, with 6 bases between. This chain's CDR3 is CASSLPGTDTQYF. The DNA of the CDR3 is TGCGCCAGCAGCTTGCCAGGTACAGATACGCAGTATTTT.

The chain carries TRBV28 and TRBJ1-1; 7 bases line up with TRBD1. The CDR3 covers 16 residues. Germline V CDR1 and CDR2: MDHEN, SYDVKM. V lost 4 bases, J lost 6 bases, and 14 bases stayed unmatched. This chain's CDR3 is CASSYSTGTALSEAFF. The CDR3 bases are TGTGCCAGCAGTTACTCGACAGGGACCGCTTTGTCTGAAGCTTTCTTT.

The table lists this clone with a count of one. This chain links TRBV2 with TRBJ2-3; TRBD2 is a possible D gene (5 bases). V lost 2 bases and J lost 4, with 10 bases in between. The CDR3 length is 14 residues. From germline, CDR1 is SNHLY and CDR2 FYNNEI. The CDR3 nucleotides are TGTGCCAGCAGTGAATCGAGTAGCGCAGATACGCAGTATTTT. Amino acids: CASSESSSADTQYF.

The chain combines TRBV4-2 with TRBJ1-4; perhaps TRBD1 as D (5 bases). The CDR3 totals 14 residues. The germline V gene has CDR1 LGHNA and CDR2 YNFKEQ. Trimming took 6 bases from V and 7 from J, leaving 15 bases between them. CDR3 sequence (DNA): TGTGCCAGCAGTCGCGGGGGAAGTGTTGAAAAACTGTTTTTT. It encodes CASSRGGSVEKLFF.

The chain is built from TRBV4-2 and TRBJ1-1; possible D gene TRBD1, 6 bases. CDR3 length: 15 residues. In germline, CDR1 is LGHNA, CDR2 YNFKEQ. Trimming cost V 5 bases and J 0 bases, with 13 bases left between them. As DNA, the CDR3 is TGTGCCAGCAGCATTGGACAGACTATGAACACTGAAGCTTTCTTT. Its protein product is CASSIGQTMNTEAFF.

This chain joins TRBV19 and TRBJ2-7; weak D call: TRBD1 (6 bases). V was cut by 0 bases and J by 6 bases, with 9 bases left in between. Germline-derived CDR1 and CDR2 are LNHDA and SQIVND (reference sequence). This CDR3 has 13 amino acids. The CDR3 DNA reads as TGTGCCAGTAGTATAGATCAAGGGGGCGAGCAGTACTTC. Translated: CASSIDQGGEQYF.

The V gene is TRBV7-3, the J gene TRBJ2-7, with TRBD1 matching 9 bases. The CDR3 has 16 amino acids. CDR1 SGHTA and CDR2 FQGTGA come from the germline V gene. Trimming cost V 4 bases and J 5 bases; bases outside gene matches: 12. CDR3 bases: TGTGCCAGCAGCTACCAGGCCGGGACAGGGTTCAACGAGCAGTACTTC. It specifies CASSYQAGTGFNEQYF.

The DNA for the CDR3 is TGTGCCAGCAGTTTAGATCGGGGGCTTGGAACTGAAGCTTTCTTT. The encoded protein is CASSLDRGLGTEAFF. The chain couples TRBV28 to TRBJ1-1; D possibly corresponds to TRBD1 (6 bases). CDR1 and CDR2 from the germline V gene are MDHEN and SYDVKM. V shed 2 bases and J shed 5 bases, with 15 bases lying between them. The CDR3 totals 15 residues.